Sequencing of this T cell receptor beta chain was carried out in a study of T cells in localized non-small cell lung cancer. Overall study results and limits: In uninvolved adjacent lung, T cell clonality reached its highest value, exceeding tumor. Adjacent lung had a median about 60 of the 100 largest tumor clones. Patients showing higher blood T cell density tended to see longer overall survival. Sequencing involved a lone tumor region, leaving heterogeneity possible.

With respect to this clone: What it recognizes is unknown.

J gave up 4 bases and V 1 base, and 2 bases lay outside the gene matches. The germline gives CDR1 MNHNS, CDR2 SASEGT. The CDR3 is 15 amino acids. Sequencing was performed with immunoSEQ multiplex PCR; in TCRdb, only in-frame clones are kept and a portion is missing. The sample lists approximately 72,000 clones; just under 85% were seen once. The gene calls are TRBV6-1 and TRBJ2-5; TRBD2 matches at 11 bases. This specimen consisted of peripheral blood, obtained before any cancer treatment. The sequence derives from a female donor at least 60 years old with stage I lung adenocarcinoma. CDR3 loop: CASSEVGTSGETQYF. The CDR3 DNA reads as TGTGCCAGCAGTGAAGTAGGGACTAGCGGAGAGACCCAGTACTTC.